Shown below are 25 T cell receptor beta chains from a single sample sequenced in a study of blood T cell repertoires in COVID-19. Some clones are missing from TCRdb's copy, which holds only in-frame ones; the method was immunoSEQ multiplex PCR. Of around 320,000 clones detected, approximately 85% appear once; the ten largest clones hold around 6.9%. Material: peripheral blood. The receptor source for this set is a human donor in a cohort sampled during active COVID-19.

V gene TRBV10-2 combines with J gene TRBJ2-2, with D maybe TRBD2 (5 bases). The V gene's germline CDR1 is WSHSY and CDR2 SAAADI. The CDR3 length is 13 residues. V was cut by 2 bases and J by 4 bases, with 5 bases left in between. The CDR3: CASSESGTGELFF. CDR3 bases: TGCGCCAGCAGTGAGAGCGGCACCGGGGAGCTGTTTTTT.

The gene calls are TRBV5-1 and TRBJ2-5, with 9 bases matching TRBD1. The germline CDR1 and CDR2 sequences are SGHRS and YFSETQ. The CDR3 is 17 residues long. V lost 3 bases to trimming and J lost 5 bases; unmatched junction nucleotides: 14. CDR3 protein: CASSSLPGQGGSETQYF. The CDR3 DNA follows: TGCGCCAGCAGCTCCTTACCGGGACAGGGTGGGAGTGAGACCCAGTACTTC.

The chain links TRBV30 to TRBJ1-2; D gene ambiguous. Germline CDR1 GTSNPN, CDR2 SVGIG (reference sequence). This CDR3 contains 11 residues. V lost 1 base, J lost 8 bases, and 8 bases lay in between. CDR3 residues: CAWSEPKGYTF. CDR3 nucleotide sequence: TGTGCCTGGAGTGAGCCCAAGGGCTACACCTTC.

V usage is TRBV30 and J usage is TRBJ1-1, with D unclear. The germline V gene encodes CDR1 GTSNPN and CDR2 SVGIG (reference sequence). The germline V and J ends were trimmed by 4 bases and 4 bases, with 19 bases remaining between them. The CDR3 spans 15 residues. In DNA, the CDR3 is TGTGCCTGGAACCCCCCGGTTGGAGGGATCACTGAAGCTTTCTTT. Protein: CAWNPPVGGITEAFF.

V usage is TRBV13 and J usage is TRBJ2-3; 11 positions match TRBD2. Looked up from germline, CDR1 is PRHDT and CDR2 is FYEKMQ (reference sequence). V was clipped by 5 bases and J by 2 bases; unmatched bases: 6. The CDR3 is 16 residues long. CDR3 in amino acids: CASSPRLAGLTDTQYF. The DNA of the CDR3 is TGTGCCAGCAGCCCCCGACTAGCGGGGCTCACAGATACGCAGTATTTT.

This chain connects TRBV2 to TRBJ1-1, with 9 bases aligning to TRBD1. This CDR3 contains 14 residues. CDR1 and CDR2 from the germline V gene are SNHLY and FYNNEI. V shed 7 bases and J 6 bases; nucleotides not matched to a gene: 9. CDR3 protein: CASKRDRDSAEAFF. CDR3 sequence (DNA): TGTGCCAGCAAGAGGGACAGGGATAGCGCTGAAGCTTTCTTT.

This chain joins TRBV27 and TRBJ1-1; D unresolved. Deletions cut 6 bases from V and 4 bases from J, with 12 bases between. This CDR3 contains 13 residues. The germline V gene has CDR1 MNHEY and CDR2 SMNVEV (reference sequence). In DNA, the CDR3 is TGTGCCAGCAGCCCCCGAGGCAGCACTGAAGCTTTCTTT. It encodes CASSPRGSTEAFF.

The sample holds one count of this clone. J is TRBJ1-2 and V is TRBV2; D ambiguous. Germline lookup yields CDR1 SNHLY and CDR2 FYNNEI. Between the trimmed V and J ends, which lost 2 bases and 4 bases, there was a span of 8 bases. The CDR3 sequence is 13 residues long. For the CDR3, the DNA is TGTGCCAGCAGTGAACGACTGTCCTATGGCTACACCTTC. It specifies CASSERLSYGYTF.

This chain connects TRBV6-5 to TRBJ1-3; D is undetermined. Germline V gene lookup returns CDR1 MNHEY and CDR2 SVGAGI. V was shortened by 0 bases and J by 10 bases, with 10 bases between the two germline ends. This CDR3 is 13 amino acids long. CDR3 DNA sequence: TGTGCCAGCAGTTACTCGACTAGGAGTACCATATATTTT. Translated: CASSYSTRSTIYF.

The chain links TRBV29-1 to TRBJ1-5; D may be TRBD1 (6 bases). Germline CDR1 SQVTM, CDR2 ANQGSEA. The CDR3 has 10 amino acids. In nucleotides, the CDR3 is TGCAGAGGGGGTAATCAGCCCCAGCATTTT. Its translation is CRGGNQPQHF.

The CDR3 is CASSPLFPRDVNTEAFF. In DNA form, the CDR3 reads TGTGCCAGCAGCCCGCTCTTTCCGCGGGACGTGAACACTGAAGCTTTCTTT. The chain links TRBV3-1 (or the pseudogene TRBV3-2) to TRBJ1-1; maybe TRBD1 (5 bases). Germline lookup yields CDR1 LGHDT and CDR2 YNNKEL (reference sequence). The CDR3 loop spans 17 amino acids. Trimming took off 4 bases at V and 0 bases at J, with 18 bases between the two ends.

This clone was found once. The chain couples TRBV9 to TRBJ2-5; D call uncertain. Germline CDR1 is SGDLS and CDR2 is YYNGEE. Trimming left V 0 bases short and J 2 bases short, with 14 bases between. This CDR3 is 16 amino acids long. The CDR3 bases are TGTGCCAGCAGCGTAGGCCCAAGAGGAGTACAAGAGACCCAGTACTTC. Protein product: CASSVGPRGVQETQYF.

Here the CDR3 reads CASSPPGTGLAGNSPLHF. As DNA, the CDR3 is TGTGCCAGCAGTCCCCCCGGGACAGGGCTGGCGGGGAATTCACCCCTCCACTTT. V usage is TRBV2 and J usage is TRBJ1-6, with TRBD1 matching over 9 bases. Germline CDR1 SNHLY, CDR2 FYNNEI. J was trimmed by 7 bases and V by 5 bases; bases with no gene match: 15. This CDR3 spans 18 amino acids.

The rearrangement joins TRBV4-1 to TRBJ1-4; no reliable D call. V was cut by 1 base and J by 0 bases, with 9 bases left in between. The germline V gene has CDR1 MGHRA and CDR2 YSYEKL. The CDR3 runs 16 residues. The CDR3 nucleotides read TGCGCCAGCAGCCAAGGTACGACTGCAACTAATGAAAAACTGTTTTTT. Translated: CASSQGTTATNEKLFF.

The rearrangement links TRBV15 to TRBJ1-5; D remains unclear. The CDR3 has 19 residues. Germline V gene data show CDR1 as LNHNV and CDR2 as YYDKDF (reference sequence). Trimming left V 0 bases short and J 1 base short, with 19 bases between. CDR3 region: CATSRDTPRGRESNQPQHF. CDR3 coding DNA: TGTGCCACCAGCAGAGATACCCCTCGGGGAAGGGAAAGCAATCAGCCCCAGCATTTT.

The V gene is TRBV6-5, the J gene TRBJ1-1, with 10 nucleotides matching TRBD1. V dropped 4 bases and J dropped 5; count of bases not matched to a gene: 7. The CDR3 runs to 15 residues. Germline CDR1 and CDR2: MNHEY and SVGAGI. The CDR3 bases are TGTGCCAGCAGTTCGCCAGACAGGGGGCGGACTGAAGCTTTCTTT. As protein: CASSSPDRGRTEAFF.

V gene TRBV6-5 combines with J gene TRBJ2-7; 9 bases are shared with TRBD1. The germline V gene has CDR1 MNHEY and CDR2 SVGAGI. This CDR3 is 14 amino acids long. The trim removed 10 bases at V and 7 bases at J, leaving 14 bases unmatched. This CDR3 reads CAIKYRDREREQYF. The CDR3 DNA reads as TGTGCCATCAAATACCGGGACAGGGAGAGGGAGCAGTACTTC.

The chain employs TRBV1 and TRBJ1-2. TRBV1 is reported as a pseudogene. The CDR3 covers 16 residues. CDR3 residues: CTSSQDPRGGGYGYTF. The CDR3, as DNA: TGCACCAGCAGCCAAGATCCGAGGGGGGGAGGCTATGGCTACACCTTC.

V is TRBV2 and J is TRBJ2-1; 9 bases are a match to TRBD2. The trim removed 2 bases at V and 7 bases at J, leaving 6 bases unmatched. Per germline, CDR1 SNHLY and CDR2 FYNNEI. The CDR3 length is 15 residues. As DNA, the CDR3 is TGTGCCAGCAGTGAAAGCCTAGCGGGGACTAATGAGCAGTTCTTC. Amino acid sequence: CASSESLAGTNEQFF.

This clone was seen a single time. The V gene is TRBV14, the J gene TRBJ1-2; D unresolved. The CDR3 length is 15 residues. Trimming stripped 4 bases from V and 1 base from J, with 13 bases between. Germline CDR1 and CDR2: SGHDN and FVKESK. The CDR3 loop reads CASSPNPGDNYGYTF. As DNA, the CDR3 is TGTGCCAGCAGCCCAAACCCCGGGGATAACTATGGCTACACCTTC. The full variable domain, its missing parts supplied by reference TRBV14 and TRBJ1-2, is EAGVTQFPSHSVIEKGQTVTLRCDPISGHDNLYWYRRVMGKEIKFLLHFVKESKQDESGMPNNRFLAERTGGTYSTLKVQPAELEDSGVYFCASSPNPGDNYGYTFGSGTRLTVV.

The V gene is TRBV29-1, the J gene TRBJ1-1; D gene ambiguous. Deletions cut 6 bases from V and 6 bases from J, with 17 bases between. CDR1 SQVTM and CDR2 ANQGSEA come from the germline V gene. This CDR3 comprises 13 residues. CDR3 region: CSVRLATAAEAFF. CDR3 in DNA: TGCAGCGTCCGCCTTGCTACCGCCGCTGAAGCTTTCTTT.

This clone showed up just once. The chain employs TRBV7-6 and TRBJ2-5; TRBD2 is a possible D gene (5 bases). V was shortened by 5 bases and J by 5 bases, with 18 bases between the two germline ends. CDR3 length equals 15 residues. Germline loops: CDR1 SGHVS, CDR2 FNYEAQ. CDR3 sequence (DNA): TGTGCCAGCAGCCATAGCGACCAAAGGATGGAGACCCAGTACTTC. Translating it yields CASSHSDQRMETQYF.

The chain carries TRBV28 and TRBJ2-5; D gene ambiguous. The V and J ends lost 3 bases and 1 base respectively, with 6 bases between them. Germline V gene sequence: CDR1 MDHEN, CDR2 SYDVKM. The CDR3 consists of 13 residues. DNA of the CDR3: TGTGCCAGCAGTTTCACAGTCCAAGAGACCCAGTACTTC. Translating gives CASSFTVQETQYF.

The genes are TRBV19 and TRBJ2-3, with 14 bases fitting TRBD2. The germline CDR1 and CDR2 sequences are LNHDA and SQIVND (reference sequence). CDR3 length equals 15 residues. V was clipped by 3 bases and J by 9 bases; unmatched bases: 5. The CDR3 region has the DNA TGTGCCAGTAGTATGACTAGCGGGGGGGCAGGCACGCAGTATTTT. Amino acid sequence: CASSMTSGGAGTQYF.

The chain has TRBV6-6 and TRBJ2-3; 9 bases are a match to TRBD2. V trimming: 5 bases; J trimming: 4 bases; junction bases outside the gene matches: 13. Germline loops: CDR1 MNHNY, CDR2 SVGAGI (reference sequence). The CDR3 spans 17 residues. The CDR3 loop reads CASSLATSGGPPDTQYF. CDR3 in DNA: TGTGCCAGCAGTCTGGCGACGAGCGGGGGGCCGCCAGATACGCAGTATTTT.